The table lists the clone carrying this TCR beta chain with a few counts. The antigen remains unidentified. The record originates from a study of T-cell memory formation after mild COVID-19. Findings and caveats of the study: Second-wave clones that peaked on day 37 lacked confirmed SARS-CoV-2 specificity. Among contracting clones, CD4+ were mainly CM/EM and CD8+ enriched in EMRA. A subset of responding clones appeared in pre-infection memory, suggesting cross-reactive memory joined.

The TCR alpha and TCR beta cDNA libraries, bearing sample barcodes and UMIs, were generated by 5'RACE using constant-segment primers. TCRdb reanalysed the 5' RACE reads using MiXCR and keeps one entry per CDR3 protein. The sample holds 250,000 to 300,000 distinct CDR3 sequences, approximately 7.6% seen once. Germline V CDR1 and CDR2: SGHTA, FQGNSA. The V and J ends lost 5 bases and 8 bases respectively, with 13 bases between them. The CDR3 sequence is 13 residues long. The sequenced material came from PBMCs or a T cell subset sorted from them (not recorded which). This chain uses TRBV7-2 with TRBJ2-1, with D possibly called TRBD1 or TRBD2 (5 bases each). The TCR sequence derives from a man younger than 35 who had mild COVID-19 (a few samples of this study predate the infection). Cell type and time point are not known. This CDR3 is CASSRGAIDEQFF. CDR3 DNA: TGTGCCAGCAGCCGAGGGGCGATCGATGAGCAGTTCTTC.